Listed below are T cell receptor beta chains from one sample, sequenced in a study of cytomegalovirus exposure and HLA in healthy donors. Data came from immunoSEQ multiplex PCR; TCRdb stores just in-frame clones and leaves some out. The sample yields 35,000 to 45,000 clones, 55% to 75% seen once. Sequencing used PBMCs. All receptors come from a woman aged 30 to 39 in good health and CMV-seronegative. Each CDR3 is given with its conserved first and last residue. D genes are given only for firm matches. Size values are once, few and many counts, or a class for expanded clones, and some rows have none.

clone size: .
D gene: .
V gene: TRBV2
J gene: TRBJ1-2
CDR3 length: 12
CDR3 protein: CASSEQGYGYTF
CDR3 DNA: TGTGCCAGCAGTGAACAGGGCTATGGCTACACCTTC

clone size: .
D gene: .
V gene: TRBV30
J gene: TRBJ1-3
CDR3 length: 12
CDR3 protein: CAWTLTGNTIYF
CDR3 DNA: TGTGCCTGGACCTTAACAGGAAACACCATATATTTT

clone size: .
D gene: TRBD1
V gene: TRBV29-1
J gene: TRBJ1-2
CDR3 length: 12
CDR3 protein: CSVGTGDGGYTF
CDR3 DNA: TGCAGCGTGGGGACAGGGGATGGTGGCTACACCTTC

clone size: .
D gene: TRBD1
V gene: TRBV4-2
J gene: TRBJ2-2
CDR3 length: 16
CDR3 protein: CASSQDAGGRTGELFF
CDR3 DNA: TGTGCCAGCAGCCAAGATGCAGGGGGTCGCACCGGGGAGCTGTTTTTT

clone size: .
D gene: TRBD1
V gene: TRBV9
J gene: TRBJ2-1
CDR3 length: 15
CDR3 protein: CASSIGQGPYNEQFF
CDR3 DNA: TGTGCCAGCAGCATAGGACAGGGTCCATACAATGAGCAGTTCTTC

clone size: once
D gene: .
V gene: TRBV21-1
J gene: TRBJ2-7
CDR3 length: 13
CDR3 protein: CASSNELGDEQYF
CDR3 DNA: TGTGCCAGCAGCAATGAATTAGGGGACGAGCAGTACTTC

clone size: once
D gene: TRBD1
V gene: TRBV5-1
J gene: TRBJ2-7
CDR3 length: 16
CDR3 protein: CASSLVTGRVSYEQYF
CDR3 DNA: TGCGCCAGCAGCTTAGTGACAGGGAGAGTATCCTACGAGCAGTACTTC

clone size: .
D gene: TRBD1
V gene: TRBV18
J gene: TRBJ1-1
CDR3 length: 14
CDR3 protein: CASSWDRGNTEAFF
CDR3 DNA: TGTGCCAGCTCATGGGACAGGGGGAACACTGAAGCTTTCTTT

clone size: .
D gene: .
V gene: TRBV7-9
J gene: TRBJ2-2
CDR3 length: 14
CDR3 protein: CASSALRATGELFF
CDR3 DNA: TGTGCCAGCAGCGCGCTCAGGGCCACCGGGGAGCTGTTTTTT

clone size: .
D gene: TRBD1
V gene: TRBV28
J gene: TRBJ1-5
CDR3 length: 15
CDR3 protein: CASTLGQGRRQPQHF
CDR3 DNA: TGTGCCAGCACCTTAGGACAGGGAAGACGACAGCCCCAGCATTTT

clone size: few
D gene: .
V gene: TRBV6-1
J gene: TRBJ1-3
CDR3 length: 13
CDR3 protein: CASTTSGGNTIYF
CDR3 DNA: TGTGCCAGCACCACCAGCGGGGGAAACACCATATATTTT

clone size: .
D gene: .
V gene: TRBV30
J gene: TRBJ2-1
CDR3 length: 16
CDR3 protein: CAWSTEGARMNNEQFF
CDR3 DNA: TGTGCCTGGAGTACTGAAGGGGCGCGAATGAACAATGAGCAGTTCTTC

clone size: .
D gene: .
V gene: TRBV30
J gene: TRBJ2-1
CDR3 length: 11
CDR3 protein: CAWTLGGGQFF
CDR3 DNA: TGTGCCTGGACCCTAGGGGGGGGGCAGTTCTTC

clone size: .
D gene: .
V gene: TRBV27
J gene: TRBJ2-7
CDR3 length: 12
CDR3 protein: CASSSSVYEQYF
CDR3 DNA: TGTGCCAGCAGTTCGTCGGTCTACGAGCAGTACTTC

clone size: .
D gene: TRBD1
V gene: TRBV5-1
J gene: TRBJ1-1
CDR3 length: 16
CDR3 protein: CASSFSPGTERPEAFF
CDR3 DNA: TGCGCCAGCAGCTTTAGCCCCGGGACAGAGAGACCTGAAGCTTTCTTT

clone size: medium-sized
D gene: TRBD1
V gene: TRBV30
J gene: TRBJ1-5
CDR3 length: 13
CDR3 protein: CAVDRGSNQPQHF
CDR3 DNA: TGTGCCGTCGACAGGGGAAGCAATCAGCCCCAGCATTTT

clone size: few
D gene: .
V gene: TRBV19
J gene: TRBJ2-7
CDR3 length: 14
CDR3 protein: CASSPAVLTYEQYF
CDR3 DNA: TGTGCCAGTAGTCCTGCGGTCCTTACCTACGAGCAGTACTTC

clone size: .
D gene: .
V gene: TRBV18
J gene: TRBJ2-5
CDR3 length: 13
CDR3 protein: CASSPASEETQYF
CDR3 DNA: TGTGCCAGCTCACCAGCTAGCGAAGAGACCCAGTACTTC

clone size: .
D gene: TRBD1
V gene: TRBV18
J gene: TRBJ1-2
CDR3 length: 14
CDR3 protein: CASSSGQGNYGYTF
CDR3 DNA: TGTGCCAGCTCCTCAGGACAGGGGAACTATGGCTACACCTTC

clone size: .
D gene: TRBD1
V gene: TRBV6-1
J gene: TRBJ1-4
CDR3 length: 14
CDR3 protein: CASTKTGATRKLFF
CDR3 DNA: TGTGCCAGCACCAAGACAGGGGCCACAAGAAAACTGTTTTTT

clone size: .
D gene: TRBD1
V gene: TRBV15
J gene: TRBJ1-5
CDR3 length: 17
CDR3 protein: CATSRERDRDPDQPQHF
CDR3 DNA: TGTGCCACCAGCAGAGAAAGAGACAGGGACCCGGATCAGCCCCAGCATTTT

clone size: .
D gene: .
V gene: TRBV29-1
J gene: TRBJ1-5
CDR3 length: 11
CDR3 protein: CSVGQDQPQHF
CDR3 DNA: TGCAGCGTGGGGCAGGATCAGCCCCAGCATTTT

clone size: .
D gene: .
V gene: TRBV6-6
J gene: TRBJ2-5
CDR3 length: 14
CDR3 protein: CASSPGGSQETQYF
CDR3 DNA: TGTGCCAGCAGCCCTGGGGGGAGCCAAGAGACCCAGTACTTC

clone size: .
D gene: TRBD1
V gene: TRBV4-1
J gene: TRBJ1-1
CDR3 length: 18
CDR3 protein: CASSQDWRNRGGRPEAFF
CDR3 DNA: TGCGCCAGCAGCCAAGATTGGCGAAACAGGGGGGGACGGCCTGAAGCTTTCTTT

clone size: .
D gene: .
V gene: TRBV21-1
J gene: TRBJ1-5
CDR3 length: 15
CDR3 protein: CASSKEGDSNQPQHF
CDR3 DNA: TGTGCCAGCAGCAAAGAAGGAGATAGCAATCAGCCCCAGCATTTT

clone size: .
D gene: TRBD1
V gene: TRBV30
J gene: TRBJ2-2
CDR3 length: 15
CDR3 protein: CAWRQPGQGKGELFF
CDR3 DNA: TGTGCCTGGAGGCAACCGGGACAGGGGAAGGGGGAGCTGTTTTTT

clone size: few
D gene: TRBD2
V gene: TRBV5-4
J gene: TRBJ2-7
CDR3 length: 14
CDR3 protein: CASSAWTGGGEQYF
CDR3 DNA: TGTGCCAGCAGCGCTTGGACGGGGGGTGGCGAGCAGTACTTC

clone size: .
D gene: TRBD1
V gene: TRBV18
J gene: TRBJ1-5
CDR3 length: 15
CDR3 protein: CASSAGTGRAQPQHF
CDR3 DNA: TGTGCCAGCTCAGCAGGGACAGGCCGGGCTCAGCCCCAGCATTTT

clone size: .
D gene: .
V gene: TRBV10-1
J gene: TRBJ1-5
CDR3 length: 15
CDR3 protein: CASRGPGYCNQPQHF
CDR3 DNA: TGCGCCAGCAGGGGTCCAGGGTATTGCAATCAGCCCCAGCATTTT

clone size: .
D gene: .
V gene: TRBV30
J gene: TRBJ1-2
CDR3 length: 13
CDR3 protein: CAWSSSLAGGYTF
CDR3 DNA: TGTGCCTGGAGTTCGTCTCTGGCGGGTGGCTACACCTTC

clone size: once
D gene: .
V gene: TRBV6-5
J gene: TRBJ2-3
CDR3 length: 15
CDR3 protein: CASSYQGGETDTQYF
CDR3 DNA: TGTGCCAGCAGTTACCAAGGGGGAGAGACAGATACGCAGTATTTT

clone size: many
D gene: TRBD1
V gene: TRBV15
J gene: TRBJ2-1
CDR3 length: 14
CDR3 protein: CATSRDRDGTGSFF
CDR3 DNA: TGTGCCACCAGCAGAGATCGCGACGGGACAGGGTCGTTCTTC